This T cell receptor beta chain emerged from a study of metastatic and nonmetastatic thyroid tumors. Study-level background: It was across blood and tumor or nodule tissue from malignant and benign thyroid patients that repertoires were compared. Study results and caveats: Versus benign nodules, malignant thyroid tumors reportedly had significantly higher TCR beta diversity, in blood and tumor.

This CDR3 region has 14 residues. V gave up 5 bases and J gave up 8 bases, with 13 bases separating them. The germline gives CDR1 MNHEY, CDR2 SVGEGT. The entire patient cohort was treatment-naive prior to thyroid surgery. This clone was seen many times. Its antigen is undetermined. Authors' data handling: The study's classifier, a distant-metastasis tool for papillary thyroid cancer, was built using CDR3 differences across clinicopathological groups. MiXCR reprocessed the PCR reads for TCRdb. The V and J calls and clone size come from TCRdb's table, not from the authors' own analysis. The data show 35,000 to 50,000 clones, with less than 35% seen just once and more than 8% held by the top ten.

The sequence was collected from a male donor with papillary thyroid cancer or a benign thyroid nodule (not recorded which). Some clones in this sample may be carry-over from other donors' samples. The sample was blood. This chain joins TRBV6-2 or TRBV6-3 and TRBJ1-6; D not certain. CDR3 coding DNA: TGTGCCAGCAGTCCCAGAGCGGAAGATTCACCCCTCCACTTT. Protein product: CASSPRAEDSPLHF.